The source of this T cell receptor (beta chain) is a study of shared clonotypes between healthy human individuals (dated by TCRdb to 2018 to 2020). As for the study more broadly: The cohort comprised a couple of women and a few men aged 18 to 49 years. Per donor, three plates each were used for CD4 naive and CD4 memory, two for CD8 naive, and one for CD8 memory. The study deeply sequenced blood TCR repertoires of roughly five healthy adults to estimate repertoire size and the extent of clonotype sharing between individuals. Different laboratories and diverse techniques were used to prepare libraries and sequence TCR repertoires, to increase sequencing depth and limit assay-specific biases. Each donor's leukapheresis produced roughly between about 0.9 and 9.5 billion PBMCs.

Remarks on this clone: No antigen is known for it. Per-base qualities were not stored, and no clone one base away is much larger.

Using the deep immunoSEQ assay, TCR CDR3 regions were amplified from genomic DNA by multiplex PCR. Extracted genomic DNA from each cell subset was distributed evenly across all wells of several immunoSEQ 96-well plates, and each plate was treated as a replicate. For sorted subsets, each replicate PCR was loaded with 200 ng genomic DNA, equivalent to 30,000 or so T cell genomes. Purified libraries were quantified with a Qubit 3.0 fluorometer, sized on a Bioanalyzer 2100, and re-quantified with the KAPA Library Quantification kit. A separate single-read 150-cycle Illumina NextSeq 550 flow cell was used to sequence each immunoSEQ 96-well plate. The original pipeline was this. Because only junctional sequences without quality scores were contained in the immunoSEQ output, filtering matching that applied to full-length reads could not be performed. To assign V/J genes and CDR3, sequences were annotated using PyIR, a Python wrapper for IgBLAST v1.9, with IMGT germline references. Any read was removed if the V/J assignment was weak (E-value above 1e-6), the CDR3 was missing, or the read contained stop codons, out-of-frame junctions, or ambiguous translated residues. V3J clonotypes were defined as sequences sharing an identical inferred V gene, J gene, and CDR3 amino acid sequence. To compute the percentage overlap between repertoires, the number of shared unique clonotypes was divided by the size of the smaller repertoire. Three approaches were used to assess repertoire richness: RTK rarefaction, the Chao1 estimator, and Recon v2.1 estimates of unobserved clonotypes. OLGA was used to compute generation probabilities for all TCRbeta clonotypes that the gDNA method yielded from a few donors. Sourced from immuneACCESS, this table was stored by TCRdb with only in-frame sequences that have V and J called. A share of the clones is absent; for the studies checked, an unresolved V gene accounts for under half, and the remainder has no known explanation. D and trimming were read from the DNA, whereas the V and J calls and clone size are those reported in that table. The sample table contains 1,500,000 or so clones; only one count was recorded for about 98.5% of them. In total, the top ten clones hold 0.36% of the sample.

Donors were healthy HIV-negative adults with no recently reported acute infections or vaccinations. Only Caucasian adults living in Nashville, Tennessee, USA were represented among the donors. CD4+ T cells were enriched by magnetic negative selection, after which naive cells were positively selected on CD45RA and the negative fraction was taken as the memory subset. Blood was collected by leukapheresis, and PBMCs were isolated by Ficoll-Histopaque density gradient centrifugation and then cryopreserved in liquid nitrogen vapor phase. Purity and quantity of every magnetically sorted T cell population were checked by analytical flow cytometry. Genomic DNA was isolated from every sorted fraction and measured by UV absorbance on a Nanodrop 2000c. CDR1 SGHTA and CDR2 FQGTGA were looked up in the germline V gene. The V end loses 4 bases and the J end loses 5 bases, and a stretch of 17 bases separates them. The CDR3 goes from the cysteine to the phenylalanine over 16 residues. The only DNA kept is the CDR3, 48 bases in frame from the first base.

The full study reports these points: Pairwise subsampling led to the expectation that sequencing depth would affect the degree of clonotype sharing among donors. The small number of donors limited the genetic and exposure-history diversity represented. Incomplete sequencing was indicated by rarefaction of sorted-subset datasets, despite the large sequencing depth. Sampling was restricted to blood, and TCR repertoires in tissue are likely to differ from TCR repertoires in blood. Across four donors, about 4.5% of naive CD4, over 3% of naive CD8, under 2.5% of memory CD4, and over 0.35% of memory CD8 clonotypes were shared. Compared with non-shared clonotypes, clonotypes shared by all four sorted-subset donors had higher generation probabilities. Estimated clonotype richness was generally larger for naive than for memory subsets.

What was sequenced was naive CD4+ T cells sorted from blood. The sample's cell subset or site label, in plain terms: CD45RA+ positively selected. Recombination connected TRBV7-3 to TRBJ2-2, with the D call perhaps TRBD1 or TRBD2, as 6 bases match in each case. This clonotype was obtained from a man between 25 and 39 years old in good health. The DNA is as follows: TGTGCCAGCAGCTCACCCGACAGGAGGGATACCGGGGAGCTGTTTTTT. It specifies CASSSPDRRDTGELFF.